The 17 T cell receptor beta chains below come from one sample, sequenced in a study of T cells in Graves' hyperthyroidism and ophthalmopathy. It was RNA transcripts that yielded the amplified TCR beta CDR3 regions. HTBI primers were employed in a first-round RT-PCR of the TCR CDR3. TCRdb called the multiplex PCR reads again in MiXCR, with one record for every CDR3 protein. The table records around 400,000 distinct CDR3 sequences, approximately 14% of them present only once. The sequenced sample was blood. These receptors were collected from an older woman with Graves' ophthalmopathy.

This clonotype was picked up many times. The chain uses TRBV5-1 and TRBJ2-1, with 8 bases identical to TRBD2. The CDR3 extends over 15 amino acids. Trimming took 6 bases from V and 1 from J; bases not matched to a gene: 6. Germline CDR1 reads SGHRS; CDR2 reads YFSETQ. The CDR3 region is CASTRAGESYNEQFF. CDR3 nucleotide sequence: TGCGCCAGCACACGAGCGGGAGAATCCTACAATGAGCAGTTCTTC.

The table lists this clonotype with a few counts. The chain is built from TRBV6-1 and TRBJ2-4, with TRBD2 matching over 10 bases. The CDR3 spans 14 residues. Germline V gene lookup returns CDR1 MNHNS and CDR2 SASEGT. V shed 5 bases, J shed 6 bases, and the junction held 4 bases outside the gene matches. The CDR3, as DNA: TGTGCCAGCAGTCTAACTAGCGGGGCAAACATTCAGTACTTC. Amino acids: CASSLTSGANIQYF.

This clonotype was seen many times. This rearrangement joins TRBV27 to TRBJ2-7; 7 positions agree with TRBD2. This CDR3 region has 14 residues. CDR1 is MNHEY, CDR2 SMNVEV, per germline (reference sequence). The junction had 1 base not matched to a gene; V was cut back by 0 bases and J by 2 bases. This CDR3 reads CASSLSAGAYEQYF. In nucleotides, the CDR3 is TGTGCCAGCAGTTTATCGGCGGGGGCCTACGAGCAGTACTTC.

The chain carries TRBV6-1 and TRBJ1-5, with D hard to call. Germline values: CDR1 MNHNS, CDR2 SASEGT. With 7 bases removed from V and 3 bases from J, the gap between germline ends came to 10 bases. The CDR3 length is 13 residues. CDR3 residues: CASIDGNNQPQHF. CDR3 sequence (DNA): TGTGCCAGCATTGATGGAAACAATCAGCCCCAGCATTTT.

The chain has TRBV28 and TRBJ1-2, with D possibly matching TRBD1 (5 bases). The CDR3 totals 16 residues. V was clipped by 4 bases and J by 4 bases, with 19 bases between them. Germline V CDR1 and CDR2: MDHEN, SYDVKM. CDR3 loop: CASSSPGPILGYGYTF. CDR3 bases: TGTGCCAGCAGTTCACCGGGACCGATCCTGGGCTATGGCTACACCTTC.

This clonotype has ten or more counts. This chain links TRBV11-2 with TRBJ2-7; 8 nucleotides align to TRBD1. The CDR3 is made up of 13 amino acids. V was pared by 3 bases and J by 7 bases, with 5 bases of the junction left unmatched. Looked up from germline, CDR1 is SGHAT and CDR2 is FQNNGV. CDR3 nucleotide sequence: TGTGCCAGCAGCTTTCAGGGGGCAAATGAGCAGTACTTC. It encodes CASSFQGANEQYF.

This clonotype was detected only once. Lacking the conserved final phenylalanine or tryptophan, this CDR3 likely reflects a read error. This chain uses TRBV20-1 with TRBJ2-5; 7 positions match TRBD1. This CDR3 spans 13 amino acids. The germline V gene has CDR1 DFQATT and CDR2 SNEGSKA (reference sequence). The ends lost 6 bases at V and 3 bases at J; junction bases unmatched: 7. CDR3 bases: TGCAGTGCCCCTCGAACAGGGGAAGAGACCCAGTACCTC. Translating it yields CSAPRTGEETQYL.

V usage is TRBV6-1 and J usage is TRBJ1-1; D is unclear. The CDR3 is made up of 14 amino acids. Germline values: CDR1 MNHNS, CDR2 SASEGT. Trimming took off 6 bases at V and 1 base at J, with 12 bases between the two ends. The CDR3 loop is CASRIVRTNTEAFF. In DNA form, the CDR3 reads TGTGCCAGCAGGATCGTTAGAACGAACACTGAAGCTTTCTTT.

This clonotype showed up many times. The chain employs TRBV7-9 and TRBJ1-4; no firm D call. Germline CDR1 SEHNR, CDR2 FQNEAQ (reference sequence). Trimming shortened V by 1 base and J by 0 bases, and 6 bases separated the two germline ends. The CDR3 is 15 residues long. CDR3 amino acids: CASSLGTATNEKLFF. CDR3 nucleotide sequence: TGTGCCAGCAGCTTAGGCACAGCAACTAATGAAAAACTGTTTTTT. Filled out from reference TRBV7-9 and TRBJ1-4, the complete variable domain reads DTGVSQNPRHKITKRGQNVTFRCDPISEHNRLYWYRQTLGQGPEFLTYFQNEAQLEKSRLLSDRFSAERPKGSFSTLEIQRTEQGDSAMYLCASSLGTATNEKLFFGSGTQLSVL.

This clonotype was seen a single time. The rearrangement uses TRBV20-1 and TRBJ2-1; D possibly corresponds to TRBD2 (6 bases). The CDR3 is made up of 18 amino acids. Germline V gene sequence: CDR1 DFQATT, CDR2 SNEGSKA (reference sequence). V lost 3 bases, J lost 5 bases, and 26 bases lay in between. CDR3 loop: CSASGPSGTGGSDNEQFF. CDR3 nucleotide sequence: TGCAGTGCTAGTGGCCCCTCCGGGACTGGAGGTTCGGACAATGAGCAGTTCTTC.

This clonotype showed up many times. The chain carries TRBV7-8 and TRBJ1-1; no clear D gene. The CDR3 consists of 14 residues. Trimming stripped 5 bases from V and 2 bases from J, with 12 bases between. Germline V gene data show CDR1 as SGHVS and CDR2 as FQNEAQ. CDR3 sequence reads: CASSPHLGNTEAFF. The CDR3, as DNA: TGTGCCAGCAGCCCCCATCTCGGAAACACTGAAGCTTTCTTT. The full variable domain, with the rest looked up from reference TRBV7-8 and TRBJ1-1, is GAGVSQSPRYKVAKRGQDVALRCDPISGHVSLFWYQQALGQGPEFLTYFQNEAQLDKSGLPSDRFFAERPEGSVSTLKIQRTQQEDSAVYLCASSPHLGNTEAFFGQGTRLTVV.

The sample holds many counts of this clonotype. The chain is built from TRBV12-3 or TRBV12-4 and TRBJ1-3; 8 bases are a match to TRBD1. CDR3 length equals 14 residues. V shed 6 bases and J 4 bases; nucleotides not matched to a gene: 5. The CDR3 nucleotides read TGTGCCAGCAGAAAAACAGGGGGAGGAAACACCATATATTTT. Protein: CASRKTGGGNTIYF.

At least ten counts were recorded for this clonotype. The V and J genes are TRBV29-1 and TRBJ2-1; perhaps TRBD1 as D (6 bases). CDR3 length: 16 amino acids. V lost 6 bases to trimming and J lost 5 bases, with 23 bases between them. Germline loops: CDR1 SQVTM, CDR2 ANQGSEA. The CDR3 region is CSVSTRQADFDNEQFF. Here the CDR3 DNA reads TGCAGCGTCTCCACCCGACAGGCAGACTTTGACAATGAGCAGTTCTTC.

This clonotype was recorded many times. The rearrangement uses TRBV20-1 and TRBJ1-1; D perhaps matches TRBD1 (6 bases). The CDR3 spans 14 residues. Trimming stripped 7 bases from V and 5 bases from J, with 20 bases between. The germline CDR1 and CDR2 sequences are DFQATT and SNEGSKA (reference sequence). The CDR3 loop reads CSVRGEGGGTEAFF. For the CDR3, the DNA is TGCAGTGTCAGAGGAGAAGGGGGGGGTACTGAAGCTTTCTTT.

This clonotype was seen ten or more times. V is TRBV5-1 and J is TRBJ2-1; D possibly corresponds to TRBD2 (6 bases). Germline V gives CDR1 SGHRS, CDR2 YFSETQ. The V gene lost 0 bases and the J gene lost 8 bases, with 15 bases spanning the gap. The CDR3 sequence is 15 residues long. The CDR3 spells CASSLDVGGGHEQFF. Written as DNA, the CDR3 is TGCGCCAGCAGCTTGGACGTGGGAGGAGGGCATGAGCAGTTCTTC.

On this clonotype itself: Being one base from a much bigger clone, this may be a read error. The chain is built from TRBV5-1 and TRBJ2-1; D is tentatively TRBD1 or TRBD2 (5 bases each). In germline, CDR1 is SGHRS, CDR2 YFSETQ. Trimming took off 4 bases at V and 8 bases at J, with 7 bases between the two ends. The length of the CDR3 is 11 residues. This CDR3 is CASSRDHEQFF. CDR3 DNA: TGCGCCAGCAGCAGGGACCATGAGCAGTTCTTC.

This clonotype was detected a few times. J is TRBJ2-1 and V is TRBV4-1; 8 positions agree with TRBD2. This CDR3 is 13 amino acids long. V dropped 4 bases and J dropped 15; count of bases not matched to a gene: 11. Germline CDR1 MGHRA, CDR2 YSYEKL. CDR3 in amino acids: CASSPGRAGVRFF. CDR3 sequence (DNA): TGCGCCAGCAGCCCGGGCCGAGCGGGAGTTAGGTTCTTC.